This T cell receptor (beta chain) was sequenced during a study of T cell responses to AZD1222 COVID-19 vaccine. Study-level results: Nearly half of spike-specific TCRs reportedly target variant regions that are unmutated in the B.1.351 and B.1.1.7 variants. Sampling captured repertoires only after the peak T cell response.

Libraries were prepared by immunoSEQ multiplex PCR; TCRdb keeps only in-frame clonotypes and omits some of them. The profile covers 55,000 to 90,000 clones, with roughly four fifths appearing a single time and less than 6.5% taken by the ten largest. For this clone: Its matching antigen is unknown.

The CDR3 totals 14 residues. The V gene lost 5 bases and the J gene lost 2 bases, with 12 bases spanning the gap. Germline V gene sequence: CDR1 MNHEY, CDR2 SVGAGI. This chain connects TRBV6-5 to TRBJ2-5; D is possibly TRBD1 (6 bases). The TCR sequence derives from an adult in good health. The sample here was peripheral blood, taken on day 0 of AZD1222 vaccination. The CDR3 sequence: CASSPRTVQETQYF. The CDR3 coding sequence is TGTGCCAGCAGTCCAAGGACAGTGCAAGAGACCCAGTACTTC.